These T cell receptor beta chains were read from a single sample in a study of CD8 T cells in Susac syndrome. A single record per CDR3 protein comes from TCRdb applying MiXCR to the immunoSEQ multiplex PCR reads. The sample includes 40,000 to 60,000 distinct CDR3 sequences, around 93% of them seen just once. The sequencing sample was made of CD8+ T cells from PBMCs. Source of these receptors: a human donor with multiple sclerosis. The CDR3 runs from the conserved cysteine through the conserved F or W. The D gene is left open where the match is weak. For some rows the clone size is stated as once, few or many, or as a class when expanded; others skip it.

V gene	D gene	clone size	CDR3 length	J gene	CDR3 protein	CDR3 DNA
TRBV30	TRBD2	-	16	TRBJ2-1	CAWSVGLAGVIDEQFF	TGTGCCTGGAGTGTAGGGCTAGCGGGGGTCATCGATGAGCAGTTCTTC
TRBV6-5	-	-	14	TRBJ2-7	CASSYSSEGYEQYF	TGTGCCAGCAGTTACTCGAGTGAGGGGTACGAGCAGTACTTC
TRBV3-1	TRBD2	-	17	TRBJ2-4	CASSIRREGLAKNIQYF	TGTGCCAGCAGCATTAGGCGGGAGGGACTAGCCAAAAACATTCAGTACTTC
TRBV29-1	-	-	15	TRBJ2-7	CSVGAVPDSTYEQYF	TGCAGCGTTGGGGCTGTCCCCGACAGCACCTACGAGCAGTACTTC
TRBV20-1	-	-	15	TRBJ1-2	CSATFWTASNYGYTF	TGCAGTGCTACCTTTTGGACAGCATCTAACTATGGCTACACCTTC
TRBV5-6	TRBD1	-	12	TRBJ1-1	CASGQGPAEAFF	TGTGCCAGCGGACAGGGTCCTGCTGAAGCTTTCTTT
TRBV7-2	-	-	15	TRBJ2-7	CASSLGVMSTYEQYF	TGTGCCAGCAGCTTAGGGGTGATGAGCACCTACGAGCAGTACTTC
TRBV20-1	-	-	16	TRBJ1-6	CSARDLREGDGSPLHF	TGCAGTGCTAGAGATCTCAGGGAAGGGGACGGTTCACCCCTCCACTTT
TRBV19	-	-	13	TRBJ1-2	CASSIGGQSVYTF	TGTGCCAGTAGTATAGGTGGGCAGAGTGTCTACACCTTC
TRBV10-3	-	-	13	TRBJ1-1	CAISPGTHTEAFF	TGTGCCATCAGCCCCGGGACCCACACTGAAGCTTTCTTT
TRBV30	-	-	15	TRBJ2-2	CAWSEGVTHTGELFF	TGTGCCTGGAGTGAAGGCGTGACTCACACCGGGGAGCTGTTTTTT
TRBV27	-	-	15	TRBJ2-3	CASSLSRPRVDTQYF	TGTGCCAGCAGTTTAAGTCGGCCCCGAGTAGATACGCAGTATTTT
TRBV11-3	-	-	13	TRBJ2-7	CASSLGTRSEQYF	TGTGCCAGCAGCTTAGGGACTCGATCCGAGCAGTACTTC
TRBV4-3	TRBD2	-	15	TRBJ2-5	CASSQELASQETQYF	TGCGCCAGCAGCCAAGAACTAGCGAGCCAAGAGACCCAGTACTTC
TRBV4-1	-	-	18	TRBJ1-3	CASSRTGIHREPGNTIYF	TGCGCCAGCAGCCGGACGGGGATCCACAGGGAACCTGGAAACACCATATATTTT
TRBV9	TRBD2	-	16	TRBJ2-5	CASSPTSGGFQETQYF	TGTGCCAGCAGCCCCACTAGCGGGGGATTCCAAGAGACCCAGTACTTC
TRBV6-4	-	-	15	TRBJ2-3	CASSDSIGGADTQYF	TGTGCCAGCAGTGACTCTATCGGGGGAGCAGATACGCAGTATTTT
TRBV5-6	-	once	15	TRBJ1-6	CASSLEGTLNSPLHF	TGTGCCAGCAGCTTGGAGGGGACACTGAATTCACCCCTCCACTTT
TRBV6-1	-	-	16	TRBJ2-3	CASRTRASTFTDTQYF	TGTGCCAGCAGAACAAGGGCCTCGACGTTCACAGATACGCAGTATTTT
TRBV7-8	TRBD1	few	14	TRBJ2-7	CASSSGTGNYEQYF	TGTGCCAGCAGCTCCGGGACAGGCAACTACGAGCAGTACTTC
TRBV5-1	-	-	16	TRBJ1-6	CASRPVVGKSDSPLHF	TGCGCCAGCAGGCCGGTGGTGGGCAAGTCGGATTCACCCCTCCACTTT
TRBV15	-	-	15	TRBJ1-1	CATSRDQLGYTEAFF	TGTGCCACCAGCAGAGATCAGCTGGGATACACTGAAGCTTTCTTT
TRBV7-6	-	-	17	TRBJ1-2	CASSQTPMAVPRYGYTF	TGTGCCAGCAGCCAAACCCCGATGGCAGTACCGCGGTATGGCTACACCTTC
TRBV5-4	-	-	13	TRBJ2-7	CASSLQGSDEQYF	TGTGCCAGCAGCCTCCAGGGTTCGGACGAGCAGTACTTC
TRBV20-1	TRBD1	-	14	TRBJ1-5	CSARADRGNQPRHF	TGCAGTGCTAGGGCGGACAGGGGTAATCAGCCCCGGCATTTT
TRBV28	-	-	13	TRBJ1-1	CASMAGVNTEAFF	TGTGCCAGCATGGCAGGAGTAAACACTGAAGCTTTCTTT
TRBV2	-	-	13	TRBJ2-7	CASREDGTREQYF	TGTGCCAGCAGGGAGGACGGGACCCGGGAGCAGTACTTC
TRBV6-6	-	-	15	TRBJ1-5	CASSYGENSNQPQHF	TGTGCCAGCAGTTACGGGGAAAATAGCAATCAGCCCCAGCATTTT
TRBV11-2	-	-	13	TRBJ2-7	CASMGVPPYEQYF	TGTGCCAGCATGGGAGTTCCTCCCTACGAGCAGTACTTC
TRBV5-5	-	-	15	TRBJ2-5	CASSLDRLLQETQYF	TGTGCCAGCAGCTTGGACCGACTCCTCCAAGAGACCCAGTACTTC
TRBV18	TRBD2	-	17	TRBJ2-7	CASSPPEAGGYSYEQYF	TGTGCCAGCTCACCACCCGAAGCGGGGGGTTACTCCTACGAGCAGTACTTC
TRBV20-1	-	-	13	TRBJ2-5	CSASSAVRETQYF	TGCAGTGCTAGTTCGGCGGTTCGAGAGACCCAGTACTTC
TRBV20-1	TRBD1	-	13	TRBJ2-7	CSARGTAHYEQYF	TGCAGTGCTAGGGGGACAGCACACTACGAGCAGTACTTC
TRBV27	-	-	15	TRBJ2-7	CASRAVGQPRIEQYF	TGTGCCAGCAGGGCGGTTGGTCAGCCGAGGATCGAGCAGTACTTC
TRBV7-2	-	-	16	TRBJ1-2	CASSLEKGGRRGSYTF	TGTGCCAGCAGCTTAGAAAAAGGGGGACGTCGGGGGAGCTACACCTTC
TRBV29-1	TRBD1	once	14	TRBJ1-1	CSVEDQGEGTEAFF	TGCAGCGTTGAAGATCAGGGGGAGGGCACTGAAGCTTTCTTT
TRBV7-9	TRBD1	-	15	TRBJ2-2	CASSLGTGETGELFF	TGTGCCAGCAGCCTAGGGACAGGGGAAACCGGGGAGCTGTTTTTT
TRBV27	-	once	11	TRBJ1-1	CASRAGTEAFF	TGTGCCAGCCGTGCAGGCACTGAAGCTTTCTTT
TRBV29-1	-	-	13	TRBJ2-7	CSVEGGHSYEQYF	TGCAGCGTTGAAGGGGGCCATTCCTACGAGCAGTACTTC
TRBV4-3	-	-	15	TRBJ2-5	CASSQDLASQETQYF	TGCGCCAGCAGCCAAGATCTAGCCTCCCAAGAGACCCAGTACTTC
TRBV6-4	-	-	16	TRBJ2-3	CASSDSLRWALNTQYF	TGTGCCAGCAGTGACTCGTTAAGGTGGGCACTAAATACGCAGTATTTT
TRBV7-9	TRBD1	-	16	TRBJ1-1	CASSSGQGVRDTEAFF	TGTGCCAGCAGCTCAGGACAGGGGGTTCGGGACACTGAAGCTTTCTTT
TRBV2	TRBD1	-	16	TRBJ2-7	CASTGTGKSILYEQYF	TGTGCCAGCACCGGGACAGGGAAGTCTATCCTCTACGAGCAGTACTTC